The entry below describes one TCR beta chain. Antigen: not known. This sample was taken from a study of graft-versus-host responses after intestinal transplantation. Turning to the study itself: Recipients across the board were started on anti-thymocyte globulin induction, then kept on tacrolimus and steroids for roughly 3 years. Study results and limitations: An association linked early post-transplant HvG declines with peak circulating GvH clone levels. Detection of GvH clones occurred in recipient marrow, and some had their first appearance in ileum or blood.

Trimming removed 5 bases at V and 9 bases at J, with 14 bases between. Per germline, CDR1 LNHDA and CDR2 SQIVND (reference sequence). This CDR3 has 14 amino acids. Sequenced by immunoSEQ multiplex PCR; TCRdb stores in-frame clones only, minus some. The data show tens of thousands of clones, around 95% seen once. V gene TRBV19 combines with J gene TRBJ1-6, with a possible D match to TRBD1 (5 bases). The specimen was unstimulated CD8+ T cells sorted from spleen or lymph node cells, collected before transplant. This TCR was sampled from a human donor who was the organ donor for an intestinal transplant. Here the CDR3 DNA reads TGTGCCAGTAGTGTCTTCGGGACGCCTTCACCCCTCCACTTT. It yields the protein CASSVFGTPSPLHF.